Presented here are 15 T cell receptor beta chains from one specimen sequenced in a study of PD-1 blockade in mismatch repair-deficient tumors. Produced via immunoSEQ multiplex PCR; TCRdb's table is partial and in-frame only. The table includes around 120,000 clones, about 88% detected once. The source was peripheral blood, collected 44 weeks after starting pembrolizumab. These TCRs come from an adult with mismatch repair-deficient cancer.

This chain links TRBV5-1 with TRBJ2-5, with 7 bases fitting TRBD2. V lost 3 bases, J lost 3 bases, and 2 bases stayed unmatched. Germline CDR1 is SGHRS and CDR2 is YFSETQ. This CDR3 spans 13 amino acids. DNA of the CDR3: TGCGCCAGCAGCTGGGGGGGGGAAGAGACCCAGTACTTC. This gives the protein CASSWGGEETQYF.

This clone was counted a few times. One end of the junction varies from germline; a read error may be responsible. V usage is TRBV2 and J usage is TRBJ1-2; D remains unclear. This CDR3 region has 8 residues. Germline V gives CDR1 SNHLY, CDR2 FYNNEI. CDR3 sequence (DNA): TGTGCCAGCAGTGATGTCCCCTTC. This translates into CASSDVPF.

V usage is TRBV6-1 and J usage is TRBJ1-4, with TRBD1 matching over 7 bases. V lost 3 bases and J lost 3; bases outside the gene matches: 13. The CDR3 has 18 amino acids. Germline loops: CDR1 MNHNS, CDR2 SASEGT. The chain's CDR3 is CASSERDRVVGANEKLFF. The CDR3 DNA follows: TGTGCCAGCAGTGAGAGAGACAGGGTGGTCGGGGCTAATGAAAAACTGTTTTTT.

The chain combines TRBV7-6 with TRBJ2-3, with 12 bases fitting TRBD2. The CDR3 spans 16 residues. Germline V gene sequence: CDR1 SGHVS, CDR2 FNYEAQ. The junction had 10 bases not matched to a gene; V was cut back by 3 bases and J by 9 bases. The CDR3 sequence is CASSFSSGGGARTQYF. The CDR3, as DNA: TGTGCCAGCAGCTTCTCTAGCGGGGGGGGAGCTAGGACGCAGTATTTT.

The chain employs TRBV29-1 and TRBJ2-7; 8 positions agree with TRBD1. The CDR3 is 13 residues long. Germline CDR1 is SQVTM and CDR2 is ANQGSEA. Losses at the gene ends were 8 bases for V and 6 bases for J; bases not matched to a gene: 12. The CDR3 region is CSYLTGEEAEQYF. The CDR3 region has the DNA TGCAGCTACCTGACAGGGGAGGAGGCCGAGCAGTACTTC.

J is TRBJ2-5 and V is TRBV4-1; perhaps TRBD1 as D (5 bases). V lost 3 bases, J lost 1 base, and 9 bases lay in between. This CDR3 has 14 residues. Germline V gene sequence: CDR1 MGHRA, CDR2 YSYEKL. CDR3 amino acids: CASSHWGRQETQYF. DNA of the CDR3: TGCGCCAGCAGCCATTGGGGCCGCCAAGAGACCCAGTACTTC.

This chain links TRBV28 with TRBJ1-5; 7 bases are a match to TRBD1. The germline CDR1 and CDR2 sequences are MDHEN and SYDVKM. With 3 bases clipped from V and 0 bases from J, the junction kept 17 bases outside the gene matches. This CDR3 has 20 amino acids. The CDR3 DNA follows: TGTGCCAGCAGTTTCCCACGAACCCGGGACAGCAGTTATAGCAATCAGCCCCAGCATTTT. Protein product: CASSFPRTRDSSYSNQPQHF. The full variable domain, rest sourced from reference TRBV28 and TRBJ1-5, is DVKVTQSSRYLVKRTGEKVFLECVQDMDHENMFWYRQDPGLGLRLIYFSYDVKMKEKGDIPEGYSVSREKKERFSLILESASTNQTSMYLCASSFPRTRDSSYSNQPQHFGDGTRLSIL.

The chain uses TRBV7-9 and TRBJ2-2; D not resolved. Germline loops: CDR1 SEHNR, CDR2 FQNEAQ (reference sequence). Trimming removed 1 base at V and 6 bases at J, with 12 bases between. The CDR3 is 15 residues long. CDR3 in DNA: TGTGCCAGCAGCTTAGGCTCCTTTACTGCCGGGGAGCTGTTTTTT. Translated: CASSLGSFTAGELFF.

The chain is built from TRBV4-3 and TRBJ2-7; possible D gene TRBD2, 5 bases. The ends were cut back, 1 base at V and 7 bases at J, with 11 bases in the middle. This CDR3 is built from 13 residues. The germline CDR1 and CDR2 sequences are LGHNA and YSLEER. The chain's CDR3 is CASSQVRGREQYF. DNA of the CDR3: TGCGCCAGCAGCCAAGTTCGCGGGCGGGAGCAGTACTTC.

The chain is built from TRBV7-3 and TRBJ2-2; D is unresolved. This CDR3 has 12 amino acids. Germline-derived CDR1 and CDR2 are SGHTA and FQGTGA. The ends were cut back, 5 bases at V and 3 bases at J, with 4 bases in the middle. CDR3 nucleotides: TGTGCCAGCAGCCCAGACACCGGGGAGCTGTTTTTT. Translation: CASSPDTGELFF.

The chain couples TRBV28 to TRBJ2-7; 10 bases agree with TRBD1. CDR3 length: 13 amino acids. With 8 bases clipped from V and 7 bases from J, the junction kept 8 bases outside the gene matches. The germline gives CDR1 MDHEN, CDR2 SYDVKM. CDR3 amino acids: CASGGTGDGEQYF. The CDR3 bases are TGTGCCAGCGGCGGGACAGGGGACGGGGAGCAGTACTTC.

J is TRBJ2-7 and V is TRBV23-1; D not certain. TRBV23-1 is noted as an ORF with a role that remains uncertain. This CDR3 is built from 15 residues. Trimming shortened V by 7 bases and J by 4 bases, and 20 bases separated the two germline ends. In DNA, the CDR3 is TGCGCCAGCACCCCCAACACCATCAGGCCTTACGAGCAGTACTTC. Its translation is CASTPNTIRPYEQYF.

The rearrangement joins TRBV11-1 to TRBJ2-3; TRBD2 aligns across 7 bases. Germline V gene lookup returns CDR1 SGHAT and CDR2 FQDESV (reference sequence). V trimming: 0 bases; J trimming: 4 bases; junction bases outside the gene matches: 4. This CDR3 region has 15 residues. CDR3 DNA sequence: TGTGCCAGCAGCTTAGCCCTGGGAGGGGCAGATACGCAGTATTTT. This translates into CASSLALGGADTQYF.

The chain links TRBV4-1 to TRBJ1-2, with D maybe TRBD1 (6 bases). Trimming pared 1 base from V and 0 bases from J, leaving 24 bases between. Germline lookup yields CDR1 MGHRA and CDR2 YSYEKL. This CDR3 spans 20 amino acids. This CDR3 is CASSQVLTLVWGGPNYGYTF. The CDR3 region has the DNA TGCGCCAGCAGCCAAGTTTTAACTTTAGTTTGGGGGGGCCCTAACTATGGCTACACCTTC.

CDR3 nucleotides: TGCAGCACGCGGACAGGCGCCTACGAGCAGTACTTC. Encoded protein: CSTRTGAYEQYF. The chain joins TRBV29-1 to TRBJ2-7; 7 bases agree with TRBD1. Germline V lookup: CDR1 SQVTM, CDR2 ANQGSEA. CDR3 size: 12 residues. After removal of 8 bases from V and 2 bases from J, the junction contained 6 bases not matched to a gene.